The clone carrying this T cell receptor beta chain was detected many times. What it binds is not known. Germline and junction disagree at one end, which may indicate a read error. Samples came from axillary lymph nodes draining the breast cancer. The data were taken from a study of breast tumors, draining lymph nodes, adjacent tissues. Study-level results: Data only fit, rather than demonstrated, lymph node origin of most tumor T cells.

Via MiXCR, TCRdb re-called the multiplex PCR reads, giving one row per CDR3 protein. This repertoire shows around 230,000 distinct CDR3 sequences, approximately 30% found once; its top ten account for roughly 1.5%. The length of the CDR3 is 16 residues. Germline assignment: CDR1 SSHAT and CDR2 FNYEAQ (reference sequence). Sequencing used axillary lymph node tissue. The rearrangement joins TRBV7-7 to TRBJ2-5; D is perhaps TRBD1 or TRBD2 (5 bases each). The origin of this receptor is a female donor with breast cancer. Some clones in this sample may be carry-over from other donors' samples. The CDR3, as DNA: TGTGCTAGCAGCTTGTCTGGGACCTCCACGGGGGAGACCCAGTACTTC. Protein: CASSLSGTSTGETQYF. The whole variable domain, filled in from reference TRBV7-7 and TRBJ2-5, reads GAGVSQSPRYKVTKRGQDVTLRCDPISSHATLYWYQQALGQGPEFLTYFNYEAQPDKSGLPSDRFSAERPEGSISTLTIQRTEQRDSAMYRCASSLSGTSTGETQYFGPGTRLLVL.